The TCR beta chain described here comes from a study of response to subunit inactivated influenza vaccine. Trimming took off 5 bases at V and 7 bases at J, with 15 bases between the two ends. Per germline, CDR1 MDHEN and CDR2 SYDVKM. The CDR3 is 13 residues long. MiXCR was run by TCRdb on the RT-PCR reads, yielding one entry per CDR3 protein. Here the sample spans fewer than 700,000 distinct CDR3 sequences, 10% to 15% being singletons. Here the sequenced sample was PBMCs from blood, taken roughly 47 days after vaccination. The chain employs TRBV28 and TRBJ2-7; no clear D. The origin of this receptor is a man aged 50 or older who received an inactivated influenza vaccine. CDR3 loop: CASSLGPKGEQYF. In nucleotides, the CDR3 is TGTGCCAGCAGTCTAGGCCCGAAGGGTGAGCAGTACTTC. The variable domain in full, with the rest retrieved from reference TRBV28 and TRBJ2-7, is DVKVTQSSRYLVKRTGEKVFLECVQDMDHENMFWYRQDPGLGLRLIYFSYDVKMKEKGDIPEGYSVSREKKERFSLILESASTNQTSMYLCASSLGPKGEQYFGPGTRLTVT.